One sample yielded the 21 T cell receptor beta chains listed below, sequenced in a study of cytomegalovirus exposure and HLA in healthy donors. PCR involved 60 Vbeta and 13 Jbeta primers. TCRdb keeps only in-frame clones here, not all; method: immunoSEQ multiplex PCR. The specimen's table records 38,000 or so clones. Sequenced sample: PBMCs. The receptors stem from a man aged 35 to 55 in good health and CMV-seropositive.

The genes are TRBV9 and TRBJ2-1, with TRBD1 as a possible D gene (5 bases). The length of the CDR3 is 13 residues. CDR1 SGDLS and CDR2 YYNGEE come from the germline V gene. Trimming cost V 5 bases and J 4 bases, with 10 bases left between them. CDR3 sequence reads: CASSSTGYNEQFF. Written as DNA, the CDR3 is TGTGCCAGCAGTTCTACAGGATACAATGAGCAGTTCTTC.

The CDR3 loop is CASRNRDLVNEQFF. The CDR3 nucleotides are TGTGCCAGCAGGAACCGGGATTTAGTCAATGAGCAGTTCTTC. The J gene is TRBJ2-1, the V gene TRBV5-6, with a weak D call TRBD2 (5 bases). Germline CDR1 is SGHDT and CDR2 is YYEEEE. The V end was cut by 5 bases, the J end by 6 bases, with 15 bases between. CDR3 length: 14 amino acids.

J is TRBJ1-2 and V is TRBV18; tentatively, D is TRBD1 (6 bases). CDR3 length equals 16 residues. From germline, CDR1 is KGHSH and CDR2 LQKENI. Trimming cost V 0 bases and J 0 bases, with 11 bases left between them. Here the CDR3 DNA reads TGTGCCAGCTCACCACCGTCGTCAGGGGCTAACTATGGCTACACCTTC. Protein sequence: CASSPPSSGANYGYTF.

The gene calls are TRBV29-1 and TRBJ1-1; TRBD1 agrees at 7 bases. The CDR3 covers 11 residues. The junction had 5 bases not matched to a gene; V was cut back by 6 bases and J by 7 bases. Germline lookup yields CDR1 SQVTM and CDR2 ANQGSEA. CDR3 coding DNA: TGCAGCGTCGTCAGGGGGAGTGAAGCTTTCTTT. This sequence encodes CSVVRGSEAFF.

The chain recombines TRBV5-1 with TRBJ2-5; TRBD2 matches at 8 bases. Germline assignment: CDR1 SGHRS and CDR2 YFSETQ. This CDR3 region has 16 residues. V lost 3 bases, J lost 7 bases, and 14 bases stayed unmatched. CDR3 DNA sequence: TGCGCCAGCAGCTCCTCGAGTAGCGGGACCTCTGCGACCCAGTACTTC. Translation gives CASSSSSSGTSATQYF. The entire variable domain, with the rest obtained from reference TRBV5-1 and TRBJ2-5, is as follows: KAGVTQTPRYLIKTRGQQVTLSCSPISGHRSVSWYQQTPGQGLQFLFEYFSETQRNKGNFPGRFSGRQFSNSRSEMNVSTLELGDSALYLCASSSSSSGTSATQYFGPGTRLLVL.

V gene TRBV11-2 combines with J gene TRBJ2-5, with TRBD1 identical over 11 bases. Germline lookup yields CDR1 SGHAT and CDR2 FQNNGV. The junction had 10 bases not matched to a gene; V was cut back by 8 bases and J by 2 bases. The CDR3 runs to 16 residues. The CDR3 DNA follows: TGTGCCAGCCGGGACAGGGGGAAAAAGCGACAAGAGACCCAGTACTTC. It specifies CASRDRGKKRQETQYF.

The rearrangement joins TRBV9 to TRBJ1-2; 7 bases map to TRBD1. The CDR3 runs 16 residues. With 3 bases clipped from V and 2 bases from J, the junction kept 10 bases outside the gene matches. Germline CDR1 SGDLS, CDR2 YYNGEE. This CDR3 is CASSAPTRTGNYGYTF. The CDR3 nucleotides read TGTGCCAGCAGCGCCCCAACCAGGACAGGCAACTATGGCTACACCTTC. The entire variable domain, with the rest obtained from reference TRBV9 and TRBJ1-2, is as follows: DSGVTQTPKHLITATGQRVTLRCSPRSGDLSVYWYQQSLDQGLQFLIQYYNGEERAKGNILERFSAQQFPDLHSELNLSSLELGDSALYFCASSAPTRTGNYGYTFGSGTRLTVV.

The chain employs TRBV23-1 and TRBJ2-5; 7 bases agree with TRBD2. TRBV23-1 is an open reading frame, and its role is uncertain. The CDR3 has 20 amino acids. V lost 3 bases, J lost 2 bases, and 21 bases stayed unmatched. In DNA, the CDR3 is TGCGCCAGCAGTCATCGTGGGGGGGGGAGGCCTGACCAAAATCAAGAGACCCAGTACTTC. Translated: CASSHRGGGRPDQNQETQYF.

Regarding this clone: Relative to the germline gene, one junction end is altered; a read error may explain this. V is TRBV9 and J is TRBJ1-1; unclear D gene. Germline V gene lookup returns CDR1 SGDLS and CDR2 YYNGEE. The CDR3 is 13 residues long. The CDR3 here is CTSSGPSRPRAFF. The CDR3 coding sequence is TGTACCAGCAGCGGCCCGAGTCGCCCCAGGGCTTTCTTT.

The chain's CDR3 is CSARVSGRAFF. As DNA, the CDR3 is TGCAGTGCTAGAGTCAGCGGGAGAGCGTTCTTC. The V call is TRBV20-1, the J call TRBJ2-1; 8 positions match TRBD2. V lost 1 base, J lost 15 bases, and 5 bases stayed unmatched. CDR3 length: 11 residues. Per germline, CDR1 DFQATT and CDR2 SNEGSKA (reference sequence).

The chain combines TRBV7-2 with TRBJ1-3; D remains unclear. Per the germline V gene, CDR1 is SGHTA and CDR2 is FQGNSA. This CDR3 is 15 amino acids long. V was trimmed by 4 bases and J by 1 base, leaving 11 bases between them. The CDR3, as DNA: TGTGCCAGCAGCTCCCCAGTGCAATCTGGAAACACCATATATTTT. This gives the protein CASSSPVQSGNTIYF. Variable domain in full (rest from reference TRBV7-2 and TRBJ1-3): GAGVSQSPSNKVTEKGKDVELRCDPISGHTALYWYRQSLGQGLEFLIYFQGNSAPDKSGLPSDRFSAERTGGSVSTLTIQRTQQEDSAVYLCASSSPVQSGNTIYFGEGSWLTVV.

The V and J genes are TRBV7-9 and TRBJ2-7; 7 nucleotides agree with TRBD1. Germline V CDR1 and CDR2: SEHNR, FQNEAQ (reference sequence). The ends lost 5 bases at V and 2 bases at J; junction bases unmatched: 6. This CDR3 is built from 14 residues. CDR3 sequence (DNA): TGTGCCAGCAGCCCCCCGACAGGGCCCTACGAGCAGTACTTC. This gives the protein CASSPPTGPYEQYF.

V is TRBV10-3 and J is TRBJ1-2; 8 bases align to TRBD1. CDR3 size: 17 residues. Trimming cost V 3 bases and J 4 bases; bases outside gene matches: 13. Germline loops: CDR1 ENHRY, CDR2 SYGVKD. CDR3 protein: CAISDGTGLYASYGYTF. The CDR3 DNA follows: TGTGCCATCAGTGATGGGACAGGCCTTTACGCCTCCTATGGCTACACCTTC.

V is TRBV4-1 and J is TRBJ2-2, with D perhaps matching TRBD1 (6 bases). Germline V gene data show CDR1 as MGHRA and CDR2 as YSYEKL. CDR3 length: 19 residues. Deletions cut 0 bases from V and 6 bases from J, with 23 bases between. The CDR3 nucleotides read TGCGCCAGCAGCCAAGATCGAGGGGGAACAGGGACGTTCGCCGGGGAGCTGTTTTTT. Translation: CASSQDRGGTGTFAGELFF.

This CDR3 reads CASSTFDRGVSEQYF. The CDR3 nucleotides are TGTGCCAGCAGTACATTCGACAGGGGGGTCTCCGAGCAGTACTTC. V gene TRBV6-6 combines with J gene TRBJ2-7; 9 bases line up with TRBD1. Germline lookup yields CDR1 MNHNY and CDR2 SVGAGI (reference sequence). This CDR3 region has 15 residues. The J segment lost 6 bases and the V segment lost 5 bases, leaving 11 bases of the junction unmatched.

The V gene is TRBV4-2, the J gene TRBJ2-7; tentative D call: TRBD1 (6 bases). Looked up from germline, CDR1 is LGHNA and CDR2 is YNFKEQ. With 0 bases removed from V and 7 bases from J, the gap between germline ends came to 16 bases. CDR3 length: 15 amino acids. The CDR3 loop reads CASSQDPGQFEEQYF. In nucleotides, the CDR3 is TGTGCCAGCAGCCAAGACCCCGGACAGTTTGAAGAGCAGTACTTC.

The J gene is TRBJ1-1, the V gene TRBV27; no clear D gene. V gave up 4 bases and J gave up 5 bases, with 11 bases separating them. The germline CDR1 and CDR2 sequences are MNHEY and SMNVEV (reference sequence). CDR3 size: 13 residues. The CDR3 sequence: CASSWARGTEAFF. CDR3 sequence (DNA): TGTGCCAGCAGTTGGGCCCGTGGTACTGAAGCTTTCTTT.

The V gene is TRBV13, the J gene TRBJ2-2; no reliable D call. The V and J ends lost 0 bases and 1 base respectively, with 3 bases between them. Germline CDR1 reads PRHDT; CDR2 reads FYEKMQ (reference sequence). The CDR3 extends over 14 amino acids. The CDR3 DNA sequence: TGTGCCAGCAGCTTAGGGAGGAACACCGGGGAGCTGTTTTTT. Protein product: CASSLGRNTGELFF.

This chain connects TRBV19 to TRBJ2-3, with 14 bases matching TRBD2. Trimming removed 5 bases from V and 5 bases from J; junction bases left unmatched: 9. Germline loops: CDR1 LNHDA, CDR2 SQIVND (reference sequence). The CDR3 covers 17 residues. CDR3 bases: TGTGCCAGTAGTGCCTCGACTAGCGGGAGGGCCGGAGATACGCAGTATTTT. Translation: CASSASTSGRAGDTQYF.

The rearrangement uses TRBV6-1 and TRBJ1-1; unclear D gene. Trimming left V 2 bases short and J 7 bases short, with 17 bases between. Germline-derived CDR1 and CDR2 are MNHNS and SASEGT. The CDR3 is 15 residues long. The CDR3 DNA follows: TGTGCCAGCAGTGAACCCTCGATGGCTTCCCTTGAAGCTTTCTTT. Translating it yields CASSEPSMASLEAFF.

The V and J genes are TRBV4-1 and TRBJ2-7, with 8 bases fitting TRBD1. The CDR3 covers 17 residues. Germline CDR1 is MGHRA and CDR2 is YSYEKL. Germline trimming cut 4 bases from V and 2 bases from J; bases unmatched to any gene: 13. The CDR3 DNA reads as TGCGCCAGCAGCCGAGCGCCAGGCAGGGGGCAAGCCTACGAGCAGTACTTC. Protein: CASSRAPGRGQAYEQYF.